This T cell receptor (beta chain) is drawn from a study of regulatory T cells in long-lasting Graves disease. The CDR3 runs to 13 residues. The trim removed 8 bases at V and 10 bases at J, leaving 10 bases unmatched. Germline V gives CDR1 LGHDT, CDR2 YNNKEL (reference sequence). The time point is: newly diagnosed GD, antithyroid drugs for less than 3 months. PBMC-derived RNA was used for the TCR library. This clonotype came up many times. Arm-PCR of CDR3 regions and iRepertoire HTBI primers were used to build TCR beta libraries. TCRdb itself ran the multiplex PCR reads through MiXCR, one entry per CDR3 protein. This sample has around 330,000 distinct CDR3 sequences, with over 15% found just once.

This TCR was recovered from a female donor with Graves disease. The chain uses TRBV3-1 and TRBJ2-1; TRBD2 matches 8 bases. Material: peripheral blood mononuclear cells (PBMCs), obtained at new diagnosis, from a patient treated with antithyroid drugs. CDR3 in DNA: TGTGCCAGCGGCCGTAGGGTAGCGGGGGAGCAGTTCTTC. It translates to CASGRRVAGEQFF.